The subject of this entry is one T cell receptor (beta chain). Antigen unknown. The data stem from a study of CD8 T cells in Susac syndrome. Study-level results: Peak Susac CD8+ clonal expansion occurred in TEMRA cells and active patients. Susac-specific public clones found in total CD8+ repertoires numbered some 17, and those in CD8+ TEMRA repertoires numbered several.

The V end was cut by 1 base, the J end by 5 bases, with 12 bases between. Per germline, CDR1 SGHRS and CDR2 YFSETQ. The CDR3 is 14 residues long. RNA totalling about 0.5 to 1 ug underwent reverse transcription with random hexamers. TCRdb recomputed calls from the immunoSEQ multiplex PCR reads with MiXCR, one row per CDR3 protein. The table lists 95,000 to 150,000 distinct CDR3 sequences, around 94% of them singletons. Sequencing input: CD8+ T cells from PBMCs. The chain recombines TRBV5-1 with TRBJ1-1; D remains ambiguous. The sequence derives from a human donor with Susac syndrome. Here the CDR3 reads CASSLTGMLTEAFF. The CDR3 DNA reads TGCGCCAGCAGCTTGACGGGGATGTTAACTGAAGCTTTCTTT.